The 5 T cell receptor beta chains below all came from one sample that was sequenced in a study of T-cell reconstitution after alpha-beta-depleted transplantation in children. Library preparation (for TCRbeta) was performed with unique molecular identifiers. TCRdb independently ran MiXCR on the PCR reads; one entry per CDR3 protein. The sample includes fewer than 700,000 distinct CDR3 sequences, 10% to 15% of them seen just once. The sequenced sample was PBMCs, mostly from graft donor cells, obtained 360 days after TCRalphabeta/CD19-depleted stem cell transplant. All receptors come from a male patient aged 10-17 years who had a stem cell transplant for acute myeloid leukemia, so the T cells may come from the graft donor.

This clonotype was found a few times. The V call is TRBV11-2, the J call TRBJ1-3; perhaps TRBD1 as D (6 bases). CDR3 length equals 18 residues. V dropped 3 bases and J dropped 0 bases, with 18 bases sitting between them. CDR1 is SGHAT, CDR2 FQNNGV, per germline. CDR3: CASSFPRTGQRSGNTIYF. The CDR3 DNA reads TGTGCCAGCAGCTTTCCCCGCACGGGACAACGCTCTGGAAACACCATATATTTT.

V and J are TRBV5-1 and TRBJ2-7; 9 bases align to TRBD2. The CDR3 spans 14 residues. Trimming cost V 7 bases and J 0 bases; bases outside gene matches: 5. Germline-derived CDR1 and CDR2 are SGHRS and YFSETQ. This CDR3 reads CASAGTSLSYEQYF. The CDR3 bases are TGCGCCAGCGCCGGGACTAGCCTCTCCTACGAGCAGTACTTC.

This chain connects TRBV28 to TRBJ2-2; the match to TRBD2 covers 11 bases. V was pared by 1 base and J by 5 bases, with 9 bases of the junction left unmatched. The CDR3 runs to 18 residues. Germline-derived CDR1 and CDR2 are MDHEN and SYDVKM. The chain's CDR3 is CASSLFPRLAGWTGELFF. CDR3 in DNA: TGTGCCAGCAGTTTATTCCCCCGACTAGCGGGATGGACCGGGGAGCTGTTTTTT.

This clonotype was recorded a few times. This chain connects TRBV29-1 to TRBJ2-5; a weak D match, TRBD2 (5 bases). Between the trimmed V and J ends, which lost 4 bases and 5 bases, there was a span of 23 bases. This CDR3 region has 16 residues. CDR1 is SQVTM, CDR2 ANQGSEA, per germline. CDR3 in DNA: TGCAGCGTTGTAAGCGGACCGAGGGTGGGCAAGGAGACCCAGTACTTC. Translated: CSVVSGPRVGKETQYF.

There are a few counts of this clonotype. The J gene is TRBJ1-2, the V gene TRBV14; possibly TRBD1 for D (6 bases). This CDR3 is built from 16 residues. V dropped 1 base and J dropped 1 base, with 13 bases sitting between them. The germline V gene encodes CDR1 SGHDN and CDR2 FVKESK. CDR3 sequence (DNA): TGTGCCAGCAGCCAAGGTCTCGGCAGGGGTAACTATGGCTACACCTTC. It is translated as CASSQGLGRGNYGYTF. Full variable domain (rest looked up from reference TRBV14 and TRBJ1-2): EAGVTQFPSHSVIEKGQTVTLRCDPISGHDNLYWYRRVMGKEIKFLLHFVKESKQDESGMPNNRFLAERTGGTYSTLKVQPAELEDSGVYFCASSQGLGRGNYGYTFGSGTRLTVV.